This T cell receptor beta chain was recorded in a study of T cells expressing NK-cell markers. Findings of the study overall: The CD3+CD56-NKG2C+ fraction of a handful of donors was likewise dominated by these clonotypes.

In the case of this clonotype: Its specificity is not known.

Germline loops: CDR1 SGHVS, CDR2 FNYEAQ. This CDR3 is built from 18 residues. Reanalyzing the 5' RACE reads, TCRdb keeps one entry per CDR3 protein, without DNA. This repertoire includes around 550,000 distinct CDR3 sequences. This sequence was found in a man aged 18 to 29 in good health. The chain joins TRBV7-6 to TRBJ2-3; TCRdb reports TRBD2, a call that lacks DNA to check it against. The specimen sequenced was blood T cells: a sorted CD56 or NKG2C T cell subset, CD4+ or CD8+ T cells, or bulk PBMC T cells (not recorded which). The CDR3 here is CASSLLGLATSATDTQYF.